This T cell receptor (beta chain) was observed in a study of blood T cell repertoires in COVID-19. Study overall: Samples of COVID-19 (acute and convalescent) were obtained from the United States, Italy and Spain. PBMCs, B-cell-depleted T cells, or T cells provided the cDNA or gDNA that made up the material.

Methods used by the authors: Reference gene primer amplification in the assay estimated nucleated cell counts. Only in-frame clones appear in the TCRdb table, and some are missing; sequencing was by immunoSEQ multiplex PCR. V and J calls and clone size are given by that table; D and trimming were obtained from the DNA. The data show about 39,000 clones, approximately 85% seen once. This clone has a handful of counts. V was pared by 3 bases and J by 1 base, with 9 bases between. From germline, CDR1 is SGHTA and CDR2 FQGNSA. The length of the CDR3 is 14 residues. The J gene is TRBJ1-1, the V gene TRBV7-2; D is ambiguous. This receptor was taken from a man in his fifties or sixties with acute or convalescent COVID-19. Material for sequencing was peripheral blood. CDR3 nucleotides: TGTGCCAGCAGCTTCCAGGCCGGGAACACTGAAGCTTTCTTT. The encoded protein is CASSFQAGNTEAFF.